Shown below are 11 T cell receptor beta chains from a single sample sequenced in a study of blood T cell repertoires in COVID-19. Assay: immunoSEQ multiplex PCR; the TCRdb copy retains only in-frame clones and omits some. Of some 280,000 clones in the sample, around 85% are singletons; the top ten hold around 3.7%. The sample was peripheral blood. The receptors shown here come from a woman aged 50 to 65 with active or convalescent COVID-19.

The chain links TRBV4-1 to TRBJ2-2; TRBD2 matches 12 bases. Germline V gene data show CDR1 as MGHRA and CDR2 as YSYEKL. This CDR3 has 18 residues. With 2 bases clipped from V and 7 bases from J, the junction kept 11 bases outside the gene matches. The CDR3 DNA is TGCGCCAGCAGCCAACTGTATCGACTAGCGGGAGAGGGCGGGGAGCTGTTTTTT. It is translated as CASSQLYRLAGEGGELFF.

The J gene is TRBJ1-1, the V gene TRBV7-6; tentatively, D is TRBD1 (5 bases). V was pared by 1 base and J by 6 bases, with 15 bases between. The CDR3 is 15 amino acids. From germline, CDR1 is SGHVS and CDR2 FNYEAQ. The CDR3 sequence is CASSLVDTGGSEAFF. The DNA for the CDR3 is TGTGCCAGCAGCTTAGTGGATACGGGGGGGTCTGAAGCTTTCTTT.

The CDR3 sequence is CASSLLRGPRGYGYTF. The CDR3 coding sequence is TGTGCCAGCAGTTTATTGAGGGGGCCCCGCGGGTATGGCTACACCTTC. The chain has TRBV28 and TRBJ1-2; 7 nucleotides agree with TRBD1. V dropped 1 base and J dropped 5; count of bases not matched to a gene: 10. This CDR3 region has 16 residues. Germline V gene lookup returns CDR1 MDHEN and CDR2 SYDVKM.

The chain employs TRBV9 and TRBJ2-3, with D tentatively TRBD1 (6 bases). Trimming left V 3 bases short and J 8 bases short, with 10 bases between. The CDR3 length is 12 residues. CDR1 is SGDLS and CDR2 is YYNGEE in the germline V gene. The CDR3 is CASSGRGGTQYF. As DNA, the CDR3 is TGTGCCAGCAGCGGCCGAGGGGGTACGCAGTATTTT.

This clone was seen more than once but under ten times. The chain joins TRBV7-6 to TRBJ2-7; 8 nucleotides align to TRBD2. This CDR3 is built from 15 residues. The V segment lost 5 bases and the J segment 1 base; nucleotides outside the gene matches: 7. Germline V gene sequence: CDR1 SGHVS, CDR2 FNYEAQ. CDR3 residues: CASSQGASGSYEQYF. The CDR3 DNA reads as TGTGCCAGCAGCCAAGGGGCTAGCGGGTCCTACGAGCAGTACTTC.

This clone turned up a few times. The V and J genes are TRBV2 and TRBJ2-7; maybe TRBD2 (6 bases). The CDR3 is made up of 12 amino acids. The germline CDR1 and CDR2 sequences are SNHLY and FYNNEI. Between the trimmed V and J ends, which lost 6 bases and 3 bases, there was a span of 9 bases. This chain's CDR3 is CASRGDFYEQYF. The CDR3 DNA sequence: TGTGCCAGCAGGGGGGACTTCTACGAGCAGTACTTC.

The rearrangement links TRBV9 to TRBJ2-3; possibly TRBD2 for D (6 bases). Germline V lookup: CDR1 SGDLS, CDR2 YYNGEE. V was pared by 3 bases and J by 0 bases, with 11 bases between. CDR3 length equals 15 residues. Here the CDR3 DNA reads TGTGCCAGCAGCGGGCTAGCGACTAGCACAGATACGCAGTATTTT. Its protein product is CASSGLATSTDTQYF. Together with reference TRBV9 and TRBJ2-3, the CDR3 gives the full variable domain: DSGVTQTPKHLITATGQRVTLRCSPRSGDLSVYWYQQSLDQGLQFLIQYYNGEERAKGNILERFSAQQFPDLHSELNLSSLELGDSALYFCASSGLATSTDTQYFGPGTRLTVL.

The chain joins TRBV6-1 to TRBJ2-7; D ambiguous. This CDR3 comprises 15 residues. With 2 bases removed from V and 2 bases from J, the gap between germline ends came to 13 bases. In germline, CDR1 is MNHNS, CDR2 SASEGT. CDR3 bases: TGTGCCAGCAGTGAAATTTTGACAACGGCCTACGAGCAGTACTTC. As protein: CASSEILTTAYEQYF.

The CDR3 sequence: CASSLSGGLGAFF. The DNA for the CDR3 is TGTGCCAGCAGTTTATCGGGGGGGCTGGGGGCTTTCTTT. The V gene is TRBV27, the J gene TRBJ1-1; possible D gene TRBD1, 6 bases. Trimming removed 0 bases at V and 11 bases at J, with 13 bases between. The CDR3 sequence is 13 residues long. Germline V gene data show CDR1 as MNHEY and CDR2 as SMNVEV (reference sequence).

The rearrangement joins TRBV3-1 (or the pseudogene TRBV3-2) to TRBJ2-7; the match to TRBD2 covers 11 bases. CDR1 and CDR2 (germline): LGHDT, YNNKEL (reference sequence). The CDR3 has 15 residues. Trimming took 4 bases from V and 2 from J; bases not matched to a gene: 4. The CDR3 region is CASSPGTSGTYEQYF. CDR3 nucleotide sequence: TGTGCCAGCAGCCCAGGGACTAGCGGTACCTACGAGCAGTACTTC.

This clone was detected many times. This chain joins TRBV29-1 and TRBJ1-1, with a weak D call TRBD1 (6 bases). The CDR3 sequence is 14 residues long. V was trimmed by 0 bases and J by 3 bases, leaving 11 bases between them. Germline V gene lookup returns CDR1 SQVTM and CDR2 ANQGSEA. CDR3 DNA sequence: TGCAGCGTTGAAGAACCAGGGGCGTACACTGAAGCTTTCTTT. Protein: CSVEEPGAYTEAFF.